These 21 T cell receptor beta chains originate from one sample sequenced in a study of read filtering for tumor transcriptome and immune sequencing. This library used approximately 370 ng RNA and molecular barcoded adaptors spanning alpha/delta and beta/gamma chains. Via MiXCR, TCRdb re-called the reads, giving one row per CDR3 protein. The top ten hold about 38% of the sample, which has tens of thousands of distinct CDR3 sequences, approximately 14% seen once. The material sequenced was a population of CD138-negative cells sorted from bone marrow. Source of these receptors: a donor at least 40 years old with multiple myeloma.

This clonotype was recorded at least ten times. V gene TRBV11-2 combines with J gene TRBJ2-6, with 8 positions matching TRBD2. Trimming at V came to 5 bases and at J to 2 bases, leaving 5 bases not matched to a gene. Germline V CDR1 and CDR2: SGHAT, FQNNGV. This CDR3 has 16 residues. The CDR3 loop reads CASSPRGVAGANVLTF. As DNA, the CDR3 is TGTGCCAGCAGCCCGCGGGGGGTAGCTGGGGCCAACGTCCTGACTTTC.

This clonotype occurred many times. This rearrangement joins TRBV29-1 to TRBJ2-5; D gene ambiguous. Trimming cost V 4 bases and J 5 bases, with 11 bases left between them. CDR3 size: 12 residues. In germline, CDR1 is SQVTM, CDR2 ANQGSEA. CDR3 DNA sequence: TGCAGCGTTGCAGAGGTGGTGGAGACCCAGTACTTC. It is translated as CSVAEVVETQYF.

This clonotype was detected ten times or more. The chain combines TRBV28 with TRBJ2-2, with D possibly TRBD2 on 6 matching bases. The CDR3 is 14 residues long. V was trimmed by 10 bases and J by 5 bases, leaving 17 bases between them. Per germline, CDR1 MDHEN and CDR2 SYDVKM. The CDR3 DNA is TGTGCCACCAGCAGTGTTGGGGGGACCGGGGAGCTGTTTTTT. Translated: CATSSVGGTGELFF.

This clonotype was counted many times. The chain is built from TRBV5-1 and TRBJ1-1; 7 bases agree with TRBD1. Losses at the gene ends were 4 bases for V and 1 base for J; bases not matched to a gene: 16. This CDR3 region has 18 residues. Germline lookup yields CDR1 SGHRS and CDR2 YFSETQ. CDR3 sequence (DNA): TGCGCCAGCAGCCGCGGACGGGGAGGGGGCGCGGCGAACACTGAAGCTTTCTTT. Its protein product is CASSRGRGGGAANTEAFF.

Remarks on this clonotype: This likely comes from a read error, as the CDR3 has no conserved phenylalanine or tryptophan at its end. V and J are TRBV7-8 and TRBJ2-7, with TRBD2 matching over 12 bases. The CDR3 length is 15 residues. V was pared by 5 bases and J by 2 bases, with 4 bases of the junction left unmatched. Germline-derived CDR1 and CDR2 are SGHVS and FQNEAQ. The CDR3 sequence is CASSPGLAGPYEQYS. CDR3 bases: TGTGCCAGCAGCCCAGGACTAGCGGGACCCTACGAGCAGTACTCC.

Turning to this clonotype: A far larger clone differs by one base, so this is likely a read error. The chain links TRBV7-2 to TRBJ2-1, with TRBD1 as a possible D gene (5 bases). The CDR3 is 14 amino acids. Germline V gene sequence: CDR1 SGHTA, CDR2 FQGNSA. CDR3 loop: CASSLGPSGNAQFF. The DNA of the CDR3 is TGTGCCAGCAGCTTAGGGCCCTCAGGGAATGCGCAGTTCTTC.

At least ten counts were recorded for this clonotype. The rearrangement links TRBV6-2 or TRBV6-3 to TRBJ2-7; the D gene is possibly TRBD1 (5 bases). V was trimmed by 7 bases and J by 2 bases, leaving 12 bases between them. Germline assignment: CDR1 MNHEY and CDR2 SVGEGT. The CDR3 is 13 amino acids. Here the CDR3 reads CASIRTFPYEQYF. Written as DNA, the CDR3 is TGTGCCAGCATCAGGACATTTCCCTACGAGCAGTACTTC.

A remark on this clonotype: This may arise from a read error, as a much more abundant clone is one base away. The chain employs TRBV20-1 and TRBJ1-2; TRBD1 agrees at 7 bases. CDR3 size: 16 residues. With 5 bases clipped from V and 0 bases from J, the junction kept 12 bases outside the gene matches. CDR1 DFQATT and CDR2 SNEGSKA come from the germline V gene (reference sequence). This chain's CDR3 is CSARNRGSASNYGYTF. The CDR3 DNA sequence: TGCAGTGCTCGCAACAGGGGCTCGGCCTCTAACTATGGCTACACCTTC.

This clonotype was observed many times. The genes are TRBV9 and TRBJ1-1; no definite D call. CDR3 length equals 14 residues. CDR1 and CDR2 (germline): SGDLS, YYNGEE. Trimming took off 2 bases at V and 5 bases at J, with 13 bases between the two ends. The chain's CDR3 is CASSVDPARTEAFF. As DNA, the CDR3 is TGTGCCAGCAGCGTGGACCCAGCGAGGACTGAAGCTTTCTTT.

V gene TRBV20-1 combines with J gene TRBJ2-2; 10 nucleotides line up with TRBD2. V lost 3 bases and J lost 2; bases outside the gene matches: 6. The CDR3 consists of 16 residues. Germline V gene sequence: CDR1 DFQATT, CDR2 SNEGSKA (reference sequence). This chain's CDR3 is CSARASGRSNTGELFF. CDR3 coding DNA: TGCAGTGCTAGGGCTAGCGGGAGAAGTAACACCGGGGAGCTGTTTTTT.

There are many counts of this clonotype. The chain has TRBV5-1 and TRBJ2-1; D is possibly TRBD2 (6 bases). The V end lost 2 bases, the J end lost 5 bases, and 8 bases lay between the germline ends. The CDR3 runs 13 residues. Per the germline V gene, CDR1 is SGHRS and CDR2 is YFSETQ. CDR3 protein: CASSFVADNEQFF. In DNA form, the CDR3 reads TGCGCCAGCAGCTTCGTAGCGGACAATGAGCAGTTCTTC.

Many counts were recorded for this clonotype. The chain recombines TRBV4-1 with TRBJ1-4, with D perhaps TRBD1 (6 bases). Germline V gene lookup returns CDR1 MGHRA and CDR2 YSYEKL. CDR3 size: 15 residues. The V end lost 0 bases, the J end lost 5 bases, and 10 bases lay between the germline ends. CDR3 sequence: CASSQDGRGNEKLFF. The CDR3 DNA follows: TGCGCCAGCAGCCAAGATGGCAGGGGAAATGAAAAACTGTTTTTT.

In its sample, this clonotype was seen many times. This sequence joins TRBV18 and TRBJ2-7; D unresolved. Trimming pared 4 bases from V and 5 bases from J, leaving 12 bases between. Per germline, CDR1 KGHSH and CDR2 LQKENI. This CDR3 is built from 13 residues. CDR3 in DNA: TGTGCCAGCTCACTATCCGACTTCGACGAGCAGTACTTC. This encodes CASSLSDFDEQYF.

A few counts support this clonotype. A far more abundant clone sits one base away, making this likely a read error. The chain has TRBV7-2 and TRBJ2-7; no firm D call. CDR1 and CDR2 from the germline V gene are SGHTA and FQGNSA. This CDR3 is 13 amino acids long. V gave up 1 base and J gave up 0 bases, with 4 bases separating them. This chain's CDR3 is CASSLGRSYEQYF. As DNA, the CDR3 is TGTGCCAGCAGCTTAGGTCGCTCCTACGAGCAGTACTTC.

This clonotype was detected many times. The genes are TRBV10-3 and TRBJ2-1; 7 bases fit TRBD2. This CDR3 has 11 residues. CDR1 and CDR2 (germline): ENHRY, SYGVKD. Unmatched junction bases numbered 2, after V lost 6 bases and J lost 9 bases. This CDR3 is CAISREVEQFF. Here the CDR3 DNA reads TGTGCCATCAGCCGGGAGGTTGAGCAGTTCTTC.

In this sample, this clonotype turned up many times. The V call is TRBV7-8, the J call TRBJ1-5, with D possibly being TRBD1 (5 bases). V was shortened by 5 bases and J by 0 bases, with 11 bases between the two germline ends. The CDR3 covers 15 residues. Germline CDR1 reads SGHVS; CDR2 reads FQNEAQ. The CDR3 loop is CASSGRQNSNQPQHF. The CDR3 DNA follows: TGTGCCAGCAGCGGGCGACAGAATAGCAATCAGCCCCAGCATTTT. Based on the CDR3 plus reference TRBV7-8 and TRBJ1-5, the full variable domain is GAGVSQSPRYKVAKRGQDVALRCDPISGHVSLFWYQQALGQGPEFLTYFQNEAQLDKSGLPSDRFFAERPEGSVSTLKIQRTQQEDSAVYLCASSGRQNSNQPQHFGDGTRLSIL.

This clonotype was detected ten times or more. The chain recombines TRBV3-1 with TRBJ1-1; no definite D call. Germline lookup yields CDR1 LGHDT and CDR2 YNNKEL (reference sequence). The CDR3 consists of 14 residues. V gave up 1 base and J gave up 2 bases, with 8 bases separating them. CDR3 loop: CASSQVGPNTEAFF. Here the CDR3 DNA reads TGTGCCAGCAGCCAAGTAGGCCCTAACACTGAAGCTTTCTTT.

The sample holds many counts of this clonotype. The chain recombines TRBV20-1 with TRBJ2-2; TRBD1 agrees at 8 bases. Germline-derived CDR1 and CDR2 are DFQATT and SNEGSKA (reference sequence). CDR3 length: 15 residues. V dropped 3 bases and J dropped 5; count of bases not matched to a gene: 8. The CDR3 reads CSASPGTGYTGELFF. For the CDR3, the DNA is TGCAGTGCTAGTCCCGGGACAGGTTATACCGGGGAGCTGTTTTTT.

Points on this clonotype: A read error is the likely source, as a far larger clone sits one nucleotide away. The gene calls are TRBV7-8 and TRBJ2-1; no definite D call. The germline gives CDR1 SGHVS, CDR2 FQNEAQ. V lost 1 base and J lost 10, with 14 bases in between. The CDR3 has 14 residues. The CDR3 here is CASSLGLGAYEQFF. The CDR3 DNA reads TGTGCCAGCAGCTTAGGGCTCGGAGCCTACGAGCAGTTCTTC.

As for this clonotype: A much larger clone differs from this one at a single base, so this may be a read error. As DNA, the CDR3 is TGTCTCCCAACGACAGGCGATGGTCTCAATGGCTACACCTTC. Translation: CLPTTGDGLNGYTF. V is TRBV7-2 and J is TRBJ1-2, with D perhaps TRBD1 (6 bases). Germline CDR1 SGHTA, CDR2 FQGNSA. The CDR3 consists of 14 residues. Looking up the rest from reference TRBV7-2 and TRBJ1-2 gives the full variable domain: GAGVSQSPSNKVTEKGKDVELRCDPISGHTALYWYRQSLGQGLEFLIYFQGNSAPDKSGLPSDRFSAERTGGSVSTLTIQRTQQEDSAVYLCLPTTGDGLNGYTFGSGTRLTVV.

This clonotype was counted at least ten times. V usage is TRBV28 and J usage is TRBJ2-5; D may correspond to TRBD1 or TRBD2 (5 bases each). Trimming took off 4 bases at V and 4 bases at J, with 19 bases between the two ends. The CDR3 is 16 residues long. Germline V gene lookup returns CDR1 MDHEN and CDR2 SYDVKM. CDR3 region: CASSSSWGFKLETQYF. Here the CDR3 DNA reads TGTGCCAGCAGTTCATCCTGGGGGTTCAAGTTAGAGACCCAGTACTTC.